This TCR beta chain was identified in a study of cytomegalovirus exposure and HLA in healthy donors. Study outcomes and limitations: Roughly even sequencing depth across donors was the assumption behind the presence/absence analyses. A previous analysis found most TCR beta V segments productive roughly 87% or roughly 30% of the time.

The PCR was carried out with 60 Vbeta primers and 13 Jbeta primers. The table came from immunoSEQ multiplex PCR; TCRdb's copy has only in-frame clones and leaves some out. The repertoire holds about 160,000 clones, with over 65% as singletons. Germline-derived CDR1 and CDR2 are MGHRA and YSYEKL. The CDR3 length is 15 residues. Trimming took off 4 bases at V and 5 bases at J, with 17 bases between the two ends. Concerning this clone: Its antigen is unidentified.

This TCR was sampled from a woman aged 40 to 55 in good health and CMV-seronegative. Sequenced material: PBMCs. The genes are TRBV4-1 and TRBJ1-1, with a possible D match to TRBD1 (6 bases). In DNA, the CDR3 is TGCGCCAGCAGCCCCACCTGGGGGGGCAGAACTGAAGCTTTCTTT. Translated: CASSPTWGGRTEAFF.